Listed below are T cell receptor beta chains from one sample, sequenced in a study of blood T cell repertoires in COVID-19. Method: immunoSEQ multiplex PCR; TCRdb's copy keeps in-frame clones and lacks some. The sample includes about 270,000 clones, 88% of them seen just once. Sequenced input: peripheral blood. These receptors all stem from a man aged 55-75 years who had recovered from COVID-19. The CDR3 runs from the conserved cysteine through the conserved F or W. A D gene is named only where the DNA matches it firmly. Clone sizes are given selectively: once, few, many, or a class where the clone is expanded.

v_gene,d_gene,abundance,j_gene,CDR3aa
TRBV14,TRBD2,-,TRBJ2-1,CASREGLETYNEQFF
TRBV7-8,TRBD1,few,TRBJ2-1,CASSSGTGRGHNEQFF
TRBV7-9,TRBD1,few,TRBJ1-1,CASSLRQGHTEAFF
TRBV18,-,-,TRBJ2-3,CASSPRADTQYF
TRBV2,-,-,TRBJ1-5,CASSANRGFQPQHF
TRBV5-6,-,medium-sized,TRBJ2-7,CASSSTGSWDEQYF
TRBV11-2,TRBD1,-,TRBJ1-4,CASSSGQGVSNEKLFF
TRBV19,-,-,TRBJ1-1,CASSIKDTRNTEAFF
TRBV27,-,-,TRBJ2-5,CASSFTPRETQYF
TRBV6-5,-,-,TRBJ1-6,CASSTTEGSPLHF
TRBV29-1,-,-,TRBJ1-1,CSAQGWTEAFF
TRBV9,TRBD2,-,TRBJ2-1,CASSVAGLAGEREQFF
TRBV2,-,-,TRBJ2-7,CASRQGMGNYEQYF
TRBV9,-,-,TRBJ1-1,CASSVVDSTEAFF
TRBV11-2,-,-,TRBJ1-2,CASSLGPSANYGYTF
TRBV7-2,-,-,TRBJ2-3,CASSPRTGGGLVTQYF
TRBV7-2,TRBD1,-,TRBJ1-2,CASSVTGGFYGYTF
TRBV6-5,TRBD1,-,TRBJ2-3,CASSLTGRLTDTQYF
TRBV3-1/TRBV3-2,TRBD2,-,TRBJ2-3,CASSHLGTSGGGTDTQYF
TRBV7-3,TRBD2,-,TRBJ2-3,CASSPSGSGVTDTQYF
TRBV5-4,-,few,TRBJ1-3,CASSSGNTIYF
TRBV11-2,-,-,TRBJ1-2,CASRYPGGPPNYGYTF
TRBV30,TRBD1,-,TRBJ2-1,CAGQGSSYNEQFF
TRBV15,-,once,TRBJ1-2,CATSISPGGNYGYTF
TRBV5-6,TRBD1,-,TRBJ1-5,CASSSGQGYQPQHF
TRBV11-2,-,-,TRBJ2-7,CASSSTVRGEQYF